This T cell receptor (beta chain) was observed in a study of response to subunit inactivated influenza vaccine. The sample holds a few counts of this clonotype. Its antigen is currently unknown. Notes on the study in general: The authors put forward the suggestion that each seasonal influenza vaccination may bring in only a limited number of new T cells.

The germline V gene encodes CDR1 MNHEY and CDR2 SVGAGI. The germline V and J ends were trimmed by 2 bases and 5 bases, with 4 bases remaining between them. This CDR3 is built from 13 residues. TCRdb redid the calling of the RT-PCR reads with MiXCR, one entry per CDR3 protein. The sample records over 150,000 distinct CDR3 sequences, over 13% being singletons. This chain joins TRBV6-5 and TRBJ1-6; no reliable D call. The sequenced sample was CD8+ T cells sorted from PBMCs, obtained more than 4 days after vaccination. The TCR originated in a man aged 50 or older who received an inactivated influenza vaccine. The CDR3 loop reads CASSYRNNSPLHF. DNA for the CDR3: TGTGCCAGCAGTTACAGGAATAATTCACCCCTCCACTTT.